This record covers a single T cell receptor (beta chain). The PCR ran on 60 Vbeta and 13 Jbeta primers. Clones were sequenced by immunoSEQ multiplex PCR, and TCRdb holds only the in-frame ones, with some missing. In the table there are about 90,000 clones, around 84% of which are singletons. Per the germline V gene, CDR1 is SGHKS and CDR2 is YYEKEE (reference sequence). The V and J ends lost 5 bases and 3 bases, in that order; junction bases with no gene match: 13. The CDR3 loop spans 16 amino acids. The data were obtained in a study of cytomegalovirus exposure and HLA in healthy donors. Sequencing was performed on PBMCs. This TCR derives from a man aged 18 to 30 in good health and CMV-seronegative. The V gene is TRBV5-5, the J gene TRBJ2-7; TRBD1 aligns across 8 bases. The CDR3 region has the DNA TGTGCCAGCAGTTTCTCACCGGGACAGGCCATCTACGAGCAGTACTTC. It translates to CASSFSPGQAIYEQYF.